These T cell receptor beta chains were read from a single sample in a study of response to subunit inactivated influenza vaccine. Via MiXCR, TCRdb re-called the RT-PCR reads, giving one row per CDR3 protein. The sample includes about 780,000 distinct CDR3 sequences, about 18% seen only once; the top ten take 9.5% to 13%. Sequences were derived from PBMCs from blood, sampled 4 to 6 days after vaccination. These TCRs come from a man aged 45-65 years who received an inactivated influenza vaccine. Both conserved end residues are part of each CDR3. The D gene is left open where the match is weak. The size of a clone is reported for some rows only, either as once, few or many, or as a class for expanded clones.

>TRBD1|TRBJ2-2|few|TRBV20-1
CSAGKTGNPGELFF
TGCAGTGCTGGCAAGACAGGGAACCCCGGGGAGCTGTTTTTT
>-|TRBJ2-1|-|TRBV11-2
CASSLYFAGGTQQFF
TGTGCCAGCAGCTTATATTTTGCAGGGGGGACTCAGCAGTTCTTC
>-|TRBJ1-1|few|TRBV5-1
CASSLLANTEAFF
TGCGCCAGCAGCTTGTTGGCGAACACTGAAGCTTTCTTT
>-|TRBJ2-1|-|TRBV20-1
CCARDLETYNEQFF
TGCTGTGCTAGAGATCTTGAGACCTACAATGAGCAGTTCTTC
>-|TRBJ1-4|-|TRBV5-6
CASSFYGATNEKLFF
TGTGCCAGCAGCTTCTACGGGGCAACTAATGAAAAACTGTTTTTT
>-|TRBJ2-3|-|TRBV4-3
CASSQDLLGLGRTDTQYF
TGCGCCAGCAGCCAAGATCTTTTGGGCTTGGGGCGCACAGATACGCAGTATTTT
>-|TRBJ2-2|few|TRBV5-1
CASRQRPVGPINTGELFF
TGCGCCAGCAGACAACGCCCGGTGGGACCGATAAACACCGGGGAGCTGTTTTTT
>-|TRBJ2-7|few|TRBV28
CASSLGQIPYEQYF
TGTGCCAGCAGTTTGGGTCAGATTCCCTACGAGCAGTACTTC
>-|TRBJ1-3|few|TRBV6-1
CATQVFSSGNTIYF
TGTGCCACCCAGGTTTTCAGCTCTGGAAACACCATATATTTT
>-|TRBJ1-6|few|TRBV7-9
CASSTTGGGQKAHLHF
TGTGCCAGCAGCACCACCGGTGGCGGACAAAAGGCCCACCTCCACTTT
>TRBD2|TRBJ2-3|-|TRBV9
CASSAYIAGNTDTQYF
TGTGCCAGCAGCGCTTACATAGCGGGGAACACAGATACGCAGTATTTT
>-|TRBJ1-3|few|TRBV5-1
CASSSGSTGSGNTIYF
TGCGCCAGCAGCTCGGGAAGTACAGGGTCTGGAAACACCATATATTTT
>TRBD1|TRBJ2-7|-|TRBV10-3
CAISGMGQGAPREQYF
TGTGCCATCAGTGGTATGGGACAGGGGGCTCCCCGCGAGCAGTACTTC
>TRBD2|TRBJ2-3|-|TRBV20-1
CSASGLAGISSTDTQYF
TGCAGTGCTAGCGGACTAGCGGGGATCTCTAGCACAGATACGCAGTATTTT
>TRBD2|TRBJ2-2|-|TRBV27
CASRLAGGATNTGELFF
TGTGCCAGCAGACTAGCGGGAGGGGCCACGAACACCGGGGAGCTGTTTTTT
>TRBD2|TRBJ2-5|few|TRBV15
CATSRGTSGSGETQYF
TGTGCCACCAGCAGAGGGACTAGCGGGAGTGGAGAGACCCAGTACTTC
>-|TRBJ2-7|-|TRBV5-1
CASSLALTEQGDEQYF
TGCGCCAGCAGCTTGGCCCTGACCGAACAGGGAGACGAGCAGTACTTC
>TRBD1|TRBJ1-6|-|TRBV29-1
CSVGQGGSPLHF
TGCAGCGTGGGACAGGGAGGTTCACCCCTCCACTTT
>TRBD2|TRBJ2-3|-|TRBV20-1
CSARVQREMNTDTQYF
TGCAGTGCTAGAGTCCAGCGGGAGATGAACACAGATACGCAGTATTTT
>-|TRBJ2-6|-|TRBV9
CASSVGKSGANVLTF
TGTGCCAGCAGCGTAGGGAAATCTGGGGCCAACGTCCTGACTTTC
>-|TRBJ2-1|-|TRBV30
CAWSIGQYNEQFF
TGTGCCTGGAGTATAGGACAATACAATGAGCAGTTCTTC
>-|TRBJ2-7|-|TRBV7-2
CASSFSGNSYEQYF
TGTGCCAGCAGCTTTAGCGGTAACTCCTACGAGCAGTACTTC
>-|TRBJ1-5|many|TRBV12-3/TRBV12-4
CASSLDPQPQHF
TGTGCCAGCAGTTTAGATCCTCAGCCCCAGCATTTT
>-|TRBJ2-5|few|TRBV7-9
CASRSAGQETQYF
TGTGCCAGCAGAAGTGCTGGCCAAGAGACCCAGTACTTC
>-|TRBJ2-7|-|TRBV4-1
CASSPSGGQTYEQYF
TGCGCCAGCAGCCCCTCAGGCGGACAGACCTACGAGCAGTACTTC
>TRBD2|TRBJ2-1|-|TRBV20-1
CSARDSLAGDNEQFF
TGCAGTGCTAGAGATTCACTAGCGGGAGACAATGAGCAGTTCTTC
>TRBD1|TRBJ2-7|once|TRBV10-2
CASRQRPDRGLHEQYF
TGCGCCAGCAGGCAAAGACCGGACAGGGGGCTTCACGAGCAGTACTTC
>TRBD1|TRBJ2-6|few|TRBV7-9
CASSFGTGDSGANVLTF
TGTGCCAGCAGCTTCGGGACAGGGGACTCTGGGGCCAACGTCCTGACTTTC
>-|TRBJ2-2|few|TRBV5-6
CASSPKAFGTSGATGELFF
TGTGCCAGCAGTCCGAAAGCGTTCGGGACATCTGGCGCCACCGGGGAGCTGTTTTTT
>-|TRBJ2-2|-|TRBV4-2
CASSQEVGFANTGELFF
TGTGCCAGCAGCCAAGAGGTGGGGTTCGCGAACACCGGGGAGCTGTTTTTT
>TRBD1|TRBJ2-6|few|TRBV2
CASNTGQGNVLTF
TGTGCCAGCAATACGGGACAGGGTAACGTCCTGACTTTC
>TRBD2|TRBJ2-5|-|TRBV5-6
CASSRGGLAGETQYF
TGTGCCAGCAGCCGGGGCGGACTAGCGGGGGAGACCCAGTACTTC
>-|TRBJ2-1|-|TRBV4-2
CASSQDSDRRAYNEQFF
TGTGCCAGCAGCCAAGATAGTGACAGGCGGGCCTACAATGAGCAGTTCTTC
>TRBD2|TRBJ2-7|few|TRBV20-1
CSAARPSGYEQYF
TGCAGTGCTGCCCGGCCTAGCGGCTACGAGCAGTACTTC
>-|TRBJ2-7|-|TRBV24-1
CATSDPSTGSYEQYF
TGTGCCACCAGTGACCCGTCGACAGGCTCCTACGAGCAGTACTTC
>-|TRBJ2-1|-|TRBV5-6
CASSLGTFRFF
TGTGCCAGCAGCTTGGGGACGTTCCGGTTCTTC
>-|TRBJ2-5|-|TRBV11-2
CASSDRAWVGETQYF
TGTGCCAGCAGCGATAGGGCCTGGGTAGGGGAGACCCAGTACTTC
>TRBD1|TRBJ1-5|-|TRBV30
CAWSVQGADSNQPQHF
TGTGCCTGGAGTGTACAGGGGGCGGATAGCAATCAGCCCCAGCATTTT
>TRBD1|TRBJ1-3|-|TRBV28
CASSPTGQPNTIYF
TGTGCCAGCAGCCCGACGGGACAGCCGAACACCATATATTTT
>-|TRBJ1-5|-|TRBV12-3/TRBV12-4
CASSLGGVSPQHF
TGTGCCAGCAGTTTGGGCGGGGTATCGCCCCAGCATTTT
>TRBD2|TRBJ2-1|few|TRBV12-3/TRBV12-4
CASSPGGVGYNEQFF
TGTGCCAGCAGTCCGGGAGGGGTAGGCTACAATGAGCAGTTCTTC
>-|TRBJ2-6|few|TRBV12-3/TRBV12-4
CASSTGLSGANVLTF
TGTGCCAGCAGTACAGGTCTCTCTGGGGCCAACGTCCTGACTTTC
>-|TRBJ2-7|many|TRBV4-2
CASSQEVSPHEQYF
TGTGCCAGCAGCCAAGAAGTATCCCCCCACGAGCAGTACTTC
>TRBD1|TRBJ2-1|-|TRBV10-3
CAIRGDSSYNEQFF
TGTGCCATCAGGGGGGACAGCTCCTACAATGAGCAGTTCTTC
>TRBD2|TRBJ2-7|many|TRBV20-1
CSATGLVGDEQYF
TGCAGTGCCACCGGACTAGTGGGCGACGAGCAGTACTTC
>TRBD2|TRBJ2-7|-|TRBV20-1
CSAAWGGRAYEQYF
TGCAGTGCCGCCTGGGGCGGGAGGGCCTACGAGCAGTACTTC
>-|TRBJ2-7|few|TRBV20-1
CSAQSPLIFYEQYF
TGCAGTGCCCAATCCCCACTCATCTTCTACGAGCAGTACTTC
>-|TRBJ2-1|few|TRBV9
CASSVEPIYNERQFF
TGTGCCAGCAGCGTAGAACCGATCTACAATGAGCGGCAGTTCTTC
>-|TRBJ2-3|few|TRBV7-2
CASRLGGGSRTQYF
TGTGCCAGCAGATTAGGAGGGGGGTCACGTACGCAGTATTTT
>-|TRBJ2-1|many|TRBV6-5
CASSLTPGEQFF
TGTGCCAGCAGTTTGACCCCGGGTGAGCAGTTCTTC
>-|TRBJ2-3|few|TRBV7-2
CASSRDGVAPDTQYF
TGTGCCAGCAGCCGTGACGGGGTAGCGCCGGATACGCAGTATTTT